Described below is a single TCR beta chain sequence and its context. Which antigen it targets is not known. No base-level quality is on record; no much larger clone is a single base apart. The CDR3 runs 14 amino acids, cysteine and phenylalanine included. Only the CDR3 DNA is retained, 42 bases long and in frame from the first base. Reading the germline V gene gives CDR1 SGHTA and CDR2 FQGNSA. Between the V and J ends, shortened by 3 bases and 7 bases respectively, the junction contains 10 bases. The data originate from a study of T cell responses to AZD1222 COVID-19 vaccine (dated by TCRdb to the early 2020s). Turning to the overall study: Because spike-specific TCR depth and breadth did not differ between the two schedules, AZD1222 recipients who got a second dose at roughly 4 weeks were pooled with those who got a second dose at roughly 12 weeks. Trial participants were enrolled by age into 18-55, 56-69 and 70-plus year subgroups, with approximately 150, 30 and 60 TCR-sequenced participants respectively. A total of about 240 trial participants underwent TCR sequencing, of whom around 200 received two doses of AZD1222 and about 25 received two doses of the MenACWY control vaccine.

The CDR3 regions of human TCRbeta chains were subjected to immunosequencing. The authors' analysis ran thus. Repertoire TCRs were checked for matches against a reference library of SARS-CoV-2-specific TCRs that had been generated using the MIRA antigen-specificity platform. Breadth was defined as the fraction of unique TCRs that were SARS-CoV-2-associated, and depth was defined as the fraction of total T cells that were SARS-CoV-2-associated. Using the MIRA data, every spike-specific TCR was mapped to the spike region that the TCR reacted to and assigned to either a CD4 or a CD8 class. Log10-transformed breadth and depth values were compared by one-way ANOVA with Sidak's multiple comparisons tests. TCRdb retrieved this table from immuneACCESS and kept in-frame rearrangements only. Not all clones are present; in checked studies, unresolved V genes account for under half, and no reason is known for the remainder. V and J calls and clone size are copied from that table; D and trimming were computed from the DNA. The table for this sample lists about 140,000 clones; more than 85% of them were counted only once. In total, the top ten clones hold approximately 3.4% of the sample.

The time point label here, explained by the study, means: baseline before first vaccination. Vaccinee samples came from UK trials COV001 and COV002, including a single-blind randomized controlled phase 2/3 trial of AZD1222 (ChAdOx1 nCoV-19) in healthy adults. Trial participant PBMC samples were collected at day 0 and day 28 after the second dose for TCRbeta chain sequencing. Results the study describes overall, beyond this receptor: Most participants were white British and females outnumbered males, and the authors suggested that clonal diversity may have been underestimated. The 56-69-year group was small, and its depth increase did not reach significance, likely because of low power. A significant rise in spike-specific TCR breadth and depth was observed after two AZD1222 doses relative to day 0 and relative to MenACWY recipients. The whole spike protein was spanned by vaccine-associated CD4 TCRs, and dominant responses were seen in regions 160-218 and 743-854. Reportedly, almost half of the unique spike-specific TCRs recognized epitopes lying outside the regions that are mutated in the B.1.351 and B.1.1.7 variants. Conclusions about previously exposed vaccinees are limited, since just six AZD1222 recipients were seropositive for SARS-CoV-2 at baseline. No day 14 peak-response samples were available, so repertoires were characterized only after the peak T cell response.

The chain joins TRBV7-2 to TRBJ1-6; TRBD1 could be the D gene, as 5 bases match. Here the sequenced sample was peripheral blood, taken on day 0 of AZD1222 vaccination. The TCR sequence derives from an adult in good health. CDR3 sequence: CASSFGTENSPLHF. The bases are TGTGCCAGCAGCTTCGGGACCGAAAATTCACCCCTCCACTTT.